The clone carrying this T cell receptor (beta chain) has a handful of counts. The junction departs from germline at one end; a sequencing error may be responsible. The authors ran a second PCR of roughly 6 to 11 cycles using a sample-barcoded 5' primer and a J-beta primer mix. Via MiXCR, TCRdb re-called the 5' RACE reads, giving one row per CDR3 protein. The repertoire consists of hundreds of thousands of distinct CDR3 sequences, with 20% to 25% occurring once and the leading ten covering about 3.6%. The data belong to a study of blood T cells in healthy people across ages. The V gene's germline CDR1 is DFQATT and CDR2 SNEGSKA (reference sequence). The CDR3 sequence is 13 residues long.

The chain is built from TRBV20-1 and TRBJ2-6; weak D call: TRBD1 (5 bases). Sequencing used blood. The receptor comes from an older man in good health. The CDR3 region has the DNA TGCAGTGCTCACCACTCTGGGGCCAACGTCCCGACTTTC. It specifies CSAHHSGANVPTF.